The 27 T cell receptor beta chains in this list originate from one sample, sequenced in a study of shared clonotypes between healthy human individuals (dated by TCRdb to about 2020). The library was obtained by the immunoSEQ multiplex PCR assay. TCRdb provides this immuneACCESS table in a form limited to in-frame rearrangements. Some clones are lacking; in checked studies, under half of them reflect an unresolved V gene, and why the rest are absent is not known. In all, the sample holds under 300,000 clones, and 60% to 80% of those were seen once. Approximately 10% of the sample rests with the top ten. The sequenced material came from memory CD4+ T cells sorted from blood. In light of the paper, this sample's cell subset or site label describes: CD45RA-negative fraction. The receptor source for this set is a man aged 25 to 40 in good health.

The chain combines TRBV6-1 with TRBJ1-5; D not resolved. In germline, CDR1 is MNHNS, CDR2 SASEGT. Deletions cut 3 bases from V and 0 bases from J, with 6 bases between. The CDR3 has 14 amino acids. The CDR3 coding sequence is TGTGCCAGCAGTGACGCCAATAGCAATCAGCCCCAGCATTTT. Translating it yields CASSDANSNQPQHF.

The chain employs TRBV6-5 and TRBJ2-7; 8 nucleotides agree with TRBD1. V gave up 6 bases and J gave up 5 bases; unmatched junction bases: 12. The CDR3 totals 15 residues. Per the germline V gene, CDR1 is MNHEY and CDR2 is SVGAGI. CDR3 sequence: CASRSRPDRVHEQYF. CDR3 nucleotide sequence: TGTGCCAGCAGATCTCGCCCGGACAGGGTCCACGAGCAGTACTTC.

The chain is built from TRBV30 and TRBJ2-2, with 9 bases identical to TRBD1. Unmatched junction bases numbered 11, after V lost 5 bases and J lost 1 base. CDR1 GTSNPN and CDR2 SVGIG come from the germline V gene (reference sequence). The CDR3 runs 17 residues. In DNA, the CDR3 is TGTGCCTGGGGGAGGGACAGGGCAGACTTGAACACCGGGGAGCTGTTTTTT. It yields the protein CAWGRDRADLNTGELFF.

In its sample, this clone was seen a few times. Other DNA sequences in the same sample also yield this CDR3. V is TRBV11-3 and J is TRBJ2-3; D unresolved. CDR3 size: 14 residues. Trimming removed 3 bases from V and 2 bases from J, with 9 bases in between. The germline CDR1 and CDR2 sequences are SGHNT and YENEEA. CDR3 sequence (DNA): TGTGCCAGCAGCTTGGGCGGCGACACAGATACGCAGTATTTT. Protein sequence: CASSLGGDTDTQYF.

About this clone: This CDR3 is also generated by other DNA sequences in the sample. This rearrangement joins TRBV27 to TRBJ2-3; D perhaps matches TRBD1 (6 bases). Between the trimmed V and J ends, which lost 1 base and 0 bases, there was a span of 14 bases. Germline assignment: CDR1 MNHEY and CDR2 SMNVEV (reference sequence). The CDR3 sequence is 17 residues long. This CDR3 is CASSLYGRGSSTDTQYF. CDR3 DNA sequence: TGTGCCAGCAGTTTATACGGCAGGGGCTCTAGCACAGATACGCAGTATTTT.

This chain joins TRBV5-1 and TRBJ2-1, with D tentatively TRBD2 (5 bases). The CDR3 extends over 15 amino acids. Germline lookup yields CDR1 SGHRS and CDR2 YFSETQ. The V end was cut by 1 base, the J end by 0 bases, with 8 bases between. Written as DNA, the CDR3 is TGCGCCAGCAGCTTGCAGGACTTCTCCTACAATGAGCAGTTCTTC. It encodes CASSLQDFSYNEQFF. The full variable domain, in which reference TRBV5-1 and TRBJ2-1 provide the parts outside the CDR3, is KAGVTQTPRYLIKTRGQQVTLSCSPISGHRSVSWYQQTPGQGLQFLFEYFSETQRNKGNFPGRFSGRQFSNSRSEMNVSTLELGDSALYLCASSLQDFSYNEQFFGPGTRLTVL.

The V and J genes are TRBV10-3 and TRBJ2-7; D is unclear. V gave up 2 bases and J gave up 7 bases, with 9 bases separating them. CDR1 is ENHRY and CDR2 is SYGVKD in the germline V gene. The CDR3 spans 12 residues. The CDR3 DNA follows: TGTGCCATCAGTGAGAATGGTGGAGAGCAGTACTTC. Its translation is CAISENGGEQYF.

This clone came up once. The rearrangement uses TRBV10-3 and TRBJ2-7; no clear D. The CDR3 contains 12 residues. V lost 2 bases, J lost 3 bases, and 5 bases lay in between. Germline CDR1 reads ENHRY; CDR2 reads SYGVKD. The DNA for the CDR3 is TGTGCCATCAGTGAGACAGACTACGAGCAGTACTTC. As protein: CAISETDYEQYF.

CDR3 in amino acids: CASSLGVGRYTF. CDR3 nucleotides: TGTGCCAGCAGCTTGGGTGTGGGGCGCTACACCTTC. This rearrangement joins TRBV5-4 to TRBJ1-2; TRBD1 is a possible D gene (5 bases). This CDR3 has 12 amino acids. CDR1 and CDR2 (germline): SGHNT, YYREEE (reference sequence). Trimming shortened V by 0 bases and J by 9 bases, and 9 bases separated the two germline ends.

V gene TRBV19 combines with J gene TRBJ2-4, with 7 bases matching TRBD2. Germline V gene sequence: CDR1 LNHDA, CDR2 SQIVND (reference sequence). Losses at the gene ends were 5 bases for V and 6 bases for J; bases not matched to a gene: 7. The CDR3 is 14 residues long. The CDR3 DNA follows: TGTGCCAGTAGTCCGGGGCTAGCGGTAAACATTCAGTACTTC. It yields the protein CASSPGLAVNIQYF. Full variable domain (remainder filled in from reference TRBV19 and TRBJ2-4): DGGITQSPKYLFRKEGQNVTLSCEQNLNHDAMYWYRQDPGQGLRLIYYSQIVNDFQKGDIAEGYSVSREKKESFPLTVTSAQKNPTAFYLCASSPGLAVNIQYFGAGTRLSVL.

This clone was detected ten times or more. The CDR3 loop is CASSLTGPNTEAFF. The CDR3 DNA reads TGTGCCAGCAGCTTAACAGGACCGAACACTGAAGCTTTCTTT. The chain combines TRBV11-2 with TRBJ1-1; possibly TRBD1 for D (5 bases). Trimming left V 2 bases short and J 1 base short, with 8 bases between. The germline CDR1 and CDR2 sequences are SGHAT and FQNNGV. There are 14 residues in the CDR3.

This clone was seen only a few times. The chain recombines TRBV28 with TRBJ2-7; tentative D call: TRBD1 (5 bases). The CDR3 runs to 15 residues. Germline assignment: CDR1 MDHEN and CDR2 SYDVKM. Deletions cut 3 bases from V and 4 bases from J, with 16 bases between. The CDR3 bases are TGTGCCAGCAGTTTGACCGGCCAGGGCCGATACGAGCAGTACTTC. Translating it yields CASSLTGQGRYEQYF.

The chain carries TRBV2 and TRBJ2-7, with 13 nucleotides matching TRBD2. The CDR3 covers 12 residues. The ends lost 6 bases at V and 7 bases at J; junction bases unmatched: 0. The germline CDR1 and CDR2 sequences are SNHLY and FYNNEI. CDR3 residues: CASRLAGGEQYF. The CDR3 DNA is TGTGCCAGCAGACTAGCGGGAGGGGAGCAGTACTTC.

Comments on this clone: Distinct nucleotide sequences in the sample also encode this CDR3. The chain carries TRBV28 and TRBJ2-1, with D unresolved. Per germline, CDR1 MDHEN and CDR2 SYDVKM. V lost 3 bases and J 2 bases, leaving 5 bases between the germline ends. CDR3 length equals 13 residues. The CDR3 spells CASSLDTYNEQFF. Written as DNA, the CDR3 is TGTGCCAGCAGTTTGGATACCTACAATGAGCAGTTCTTC.

This chain joins TRBV4-3 and TRBJ2-2, with D unclear. CDR1 is LGHNA, CDR2 YSLEER, per germline. This CDR3 has 17 residues. The germline V and J ends were trimmed by 1 base and 0 bases, with 12 bases remaining between them. This CDR3 is CASSQASARANTGELFF. In DNA form, the CDR3 reads TGCGCCAGCAGCCAAGCCTCGGCCCGAGCGAACACCGGGGAGCTGTTTTTT.

In its sample, this clone was seen once. V and J are TRBV5-3 and TRBJ2-4; tentatively, D is TRBD1 (5 bases). TRBV5-3 falls under the ORF class, with uncertain function. Trimming cost V 3 bases and J 2 bases, with 21 bases left between them. The CDR3 has 18 amino acids. The CDR3 nucleotides read TGTGCCAGAAGCTCGGACCCCGCTCTGGGGCGGACCAAAAACATTCAGTACTTC. Translating gives CARSSDPALGRTKNIQYF.

Notes on this clone: This CDR3 is also generated by other DNA sequences in the sample. The CDR3 spells CASSLGGASETQYF. CDR3 DNA: TGCGCCAGCAGCTTGGGAGGGGCGAGTGAGACCCAGTACTTC. V usage is TRBV5-1 and J usage is TRBJ2-5; tentatively, D is TRBD1 or TRBD2 (5 bases each). Germline CDR1 and CDR2: SGHRS and YFSETQ. This CDR3 has 14 amino acids. V lost 0 bases and J lost 5, with 11 bases in between.

V usage is TRBV10-1 and J usage is TRBJ1-5; TRBD1 might be the D (6 bases). Between the trimmed V and J ends, which lost 5 bases and 5 bases, there was a span of 19 bases. The CDR3 sequence is 16 residues long. Germline lookup yields CDR1 WNHNN and CDR2 SYGVQD (reference sequence). The CDR3 coding sequence is TGCGCCAGCAGTTTAACGGGACACCCCCTTTATCAGCCCCAGCATTTT. It yields the protein CASSLTGHPLYQPQHF.

This clone was seen at least ten times. One end of the junction varies from germline; a read error may be responsible. The V and J genes are TRBV28 and TRBJ2-3, with TRBD2 identical over 7 bases. This CDR3 has 12 amino acids. Germline assignment: CDR1 MDHEN and CDR2 SYDVKM. This CDR3 reads CASRGPSGIGGF. DNA for the CDR3: TGTGCCAGCAGGGGGCCCAGCGGGATAGGAGGTTTT.

This clone was seen more than once but under ten times. The V and J genes are TRBV9 and TRBJ2-5; TRBD1 agrees at 7 bases. The V gene end was trimmed by 4 bases and the J gene end by 4 bases; junction bases not matched to a gene: 7. The germline CDR1 and CDR2 sequences are SGDLS and YYNGEE. The CDR3 totals 14 residues. The CDR3 DNA is TGTGCCAGCAGCATGGGACAGACACTAGAGACCCAGTACTTC. Its protein is CASSMGQTLETQYF. The variable domain in full, completed from reference TRBV9 and TRBJ2-5, reads DSGVTQTPKHLITATGQRVTLRCSPRSGDLSVYWYQQSLDQGLQFLIQYYNGEERAKGNILERFSAQQFPDLHSELNLSSLELGDSALYFCASSMGQTLETQYFGPGTRLLVL.

The count of this clone is one. The chain recombines TRBV30 with TRBJ1-2; the D gene is possibly TRBD1 (6 bases). Germline values: CDR1 GTSNPN, CDR2 SVGIG (reference sequence). The V and J ends lost 4 bases and 6 bases respectively, with 21 bases between them. CDR3 length: 15 residues. In DNA form, the CDR3 reads TGTGCCTGGAACTTACTGGGGGGCGATCCCGATGGCTACACCTTC. Translation gives CAWNLLGGDPDGYTF.

This clone has just one count. The chain carries TRBV11-1 and TRBJ2-1; D is ambiguous. The CDR3 spans 16 residues. Germline assignment: CDR1 SGHAT and CDR2 FQDESV (reference sequence). The V gene lost 1 base and the J gene lost 1 base, with 11 bases spanning the gap. DNA of the CDR3: TGTGCCAGCAGCTTAGGGATGGCGCGTTCCTACAATGAGCAGTTCTTC. Residues: CASSLGMARSYNEQFF.

This clone was observed many times. V and J are TRBV2 and TRBJ2-4, with D possibly matching TRBD2 (5 bases). There are 14 residues in the CDR3. Trimming shortened V by 4 bases and J by 3 bases, and 10 bases separated the two germline ends. Germline-derived CDR1 and CDR2 are SNHLY and FYNNEI. CDR3 sequence reads: CASSVAGGKNIQYF. Here the CDR3 DNA reads TGTGCCAGCAGTGTCGCGGGTGGCAAAAACATTCAGTACTTC.

This clone occurred many times. V and J are TRBV11-2 and TRBJ1-4, with no clear D. The CDR3 length is 15 residues. With 4 bases removed from V and 0 bases from J, the gap between germline ends came to 9 bases. Germline V gene lookup returns CDR1 SGHAT and CDR2 FQNNGV. DNA for the CDR3: TGTGCCAGCAGCTATGAGTCTTCAACTAATGAAAAACTGTTTTTT. Protein: CASSYESSTNEKLFF.

This chain uses TRBV28 with TRBJ2-1; perhaps TRBD1 as D (8 bases). Per germline, CDR1 MDHEN and CDR2 SYDVKM. The CDR3 spans 13 residues. The V end was cut by 6 bases, the J end by 13 bases, with 19 bases between. CDR3 protein: CASSTNNRGGQFF. The CDR3 DNA is TGTGCCAGCAGCACCAACAACAGGGGGGGACAGTTCTTC.

This clone was observed a handful of times. This chain links TRBV28 with TRBJ2-1; TRBD2 matches at 15 bases. This CDR3 comprises 21 residues. The V and J ends lost 3 bases and 0 bases, in that order; junction bases with no gene match: 12. Germline V gene lookup returns CDR1 MDHEN and CDR2 SYDVKM. The CDR3 DNA reads as TGTGCCAGCAGTTTCGTGCTTGAGGGGGGACTAGCGGGAGGCTCCTACAATGAGCAGTTCTTC. It codes for CASSFVLEGGLAGGSYNEQFF.

The V and J genes are TRBV6-4 and TRBJ2-3; 8 bases map to TRBD2. CDR1 is MRHNA, CDR2 SNTAGT, per germline. The CDR3 runs 16 residues. J gave up 4 bases and V 6 bases, and 12 bases lay outside the gene matches. The CDR3 region has the DNA TGTGCCAGCAGACTACACGGGGGGGAGGCGTCAGATACGCAGTATTTT. It encodes CASRLHGGEASDTQYF.